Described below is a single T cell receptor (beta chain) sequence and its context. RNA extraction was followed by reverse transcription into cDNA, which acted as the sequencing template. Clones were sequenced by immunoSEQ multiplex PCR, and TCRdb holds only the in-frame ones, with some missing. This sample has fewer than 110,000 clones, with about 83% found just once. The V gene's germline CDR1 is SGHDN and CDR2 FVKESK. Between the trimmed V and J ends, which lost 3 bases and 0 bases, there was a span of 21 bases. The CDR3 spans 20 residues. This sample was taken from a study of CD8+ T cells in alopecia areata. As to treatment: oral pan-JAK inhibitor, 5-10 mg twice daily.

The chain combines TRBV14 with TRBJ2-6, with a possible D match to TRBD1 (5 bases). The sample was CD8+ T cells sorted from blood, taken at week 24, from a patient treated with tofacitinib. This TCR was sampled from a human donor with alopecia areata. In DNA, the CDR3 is TGTGCCAGCAGCCACCGATTCAGGGTACCTAACTACTCTGGGGCCAACGTCCTGACTTTC. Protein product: CASSHRFRVPNYSGANVLTF. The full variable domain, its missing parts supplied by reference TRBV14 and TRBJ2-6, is EAGVTQFPSHSVIEKGQTVTLRCDPISGHDNLYWYRRVMGKEIKFLLHFVKESKQDESGMPNNRFLAERTGGTYSTLKVQPAELEDSGVYFCASSHRFRVPNYSGANVLTFGAGSRLTVL.